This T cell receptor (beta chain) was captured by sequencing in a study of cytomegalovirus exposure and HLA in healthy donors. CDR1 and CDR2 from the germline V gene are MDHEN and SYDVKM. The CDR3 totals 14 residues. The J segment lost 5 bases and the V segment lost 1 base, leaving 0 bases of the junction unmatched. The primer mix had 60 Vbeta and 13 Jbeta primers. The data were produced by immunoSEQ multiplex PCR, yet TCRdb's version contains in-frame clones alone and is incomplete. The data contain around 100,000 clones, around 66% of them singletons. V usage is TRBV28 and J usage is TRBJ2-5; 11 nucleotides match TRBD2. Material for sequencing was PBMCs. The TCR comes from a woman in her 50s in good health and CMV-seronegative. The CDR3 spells CASSLSSGRETQYF. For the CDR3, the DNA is TGTGCCAGCAGTTTATCTAGCGGGAGGGAGACCCAGTACTTC. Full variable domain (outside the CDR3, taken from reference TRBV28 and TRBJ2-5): DVKVTQSSRYLVKRTGEKVFLECVQDMDHENMFWYRQDPGLGLRLIYFSYDVKMKEKGDIPEGYSVSREKKERFSLILESASTNQTSMYLCASSLSSGRETQYFGPGTRLLVL.